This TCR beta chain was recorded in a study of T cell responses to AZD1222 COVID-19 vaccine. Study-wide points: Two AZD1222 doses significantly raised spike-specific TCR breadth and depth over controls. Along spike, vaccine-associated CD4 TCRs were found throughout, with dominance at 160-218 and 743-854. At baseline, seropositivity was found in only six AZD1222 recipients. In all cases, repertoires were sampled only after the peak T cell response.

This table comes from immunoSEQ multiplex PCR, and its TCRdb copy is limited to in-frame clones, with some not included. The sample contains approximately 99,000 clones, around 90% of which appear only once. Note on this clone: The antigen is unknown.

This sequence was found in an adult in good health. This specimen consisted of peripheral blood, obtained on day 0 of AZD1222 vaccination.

In nucleotides, the CDR3 is TGTGCCAGCAGCGTGTATGGGGAATCTGAGCAGTTCTTC. This translates into CASSVYGESEQFF. The rearrangement links TRBV11-3 to TRBJ2-1; no reliable D call. This CDR3 contains 13 residues. Trimming pared 5 bases from V and 9 bases from J, leaving 14 bases between. Looked up from germline, CDR1 is SGHNT and CDR2 is YENEEA. Supplemented by reference TRBV11-3 and TRBJ2-1, the full variable domain reads EAGVVQSPRYKIIEKKQPVAFWCNPISGHNTLYWYLQNLGQGPELLIRYENEEAVDDSQLPKDRFSAERLKGVDSTLKIQPAELGDSAVYLCASSVYGESEQFFGPGTRLTVL.